This T cell receptor beta chain was captured in a study of T-cell memory formation after mild COVID-19. In regard to this clonotype: Its antigen is currently unknown.

Study conclusions and caveats: CD4+ contracting clones lay mainly in CM and EM, CD8+ ones in EMRA.

Employing constant-segment primers, 5'RACE generated TCR alpha and TCR beta cDNA libraries bearing sample barcodes and UMIs. TCRdb fed the 5' RACE reads into MiXCR, producing one record per CDR3 protein. The sample has 150,000 or so distinct CDR3 sequences, 31% seen once; the top ten hold 12%. With 1 base clipped from V and 4 bases from J, the junction kept 6 bases outside the gene matches. This CDR3 is built from 16 residues. The V gene is TRBV12-3 or TRBV12-4, the J gene TRBJ2-3; 9 bases fit TRBD2. The receptor was isolated from an adult woman who had mild COVID-19 (a few samples of this study predate the infection). Cell type and time point are not known. The sample comprised PBMCs or a T cell subset sorted from them (not recorded which). CDR3 DNA: TGTGCCAGCAGTTTAGGGCGGGGGGGCGTGGCAGATACGCAGTATTTT. Translation gives CASSLGRGGVADTQYF.